A single T cell receptor (beta chain) is shown here with its context. Its target is unknown. The CDR3 has 11 amino acids. V lost 1 base and J 2 bases, leaving 2 bases between the germline ends. Germline V gene data show CDR1 as GTSNPN and CDR2 as SVGIG (reference sequence). The assay was immunoSEQ multiplex PCR, and TCRdb's table has in-frame clones only and misses some. The sample shows around 70,000 clones, approximately 84% of them seen only once. This sample is drawn from a study of neoadjuvant anti-PD-1 for oral cavity cancer. Study-wide context: Before surgery, most patients got three to four biweekly 3 mg/kg nivolumab doses. Non-progressing patients received a fourth nivolumab dose near day 43, then surgery on days 50-56.

Time point reported: after neoadjuvant nivolumab, at surgical resection. Cohort: HPV-negative, locally advanced oral cavity squamous cell carcinoma patients. General study findings and limits: Only a few patients per response group were TCR-analyzed; validation needed.

V and J are TRBV30 and TRBJ1-1; D is unclear. This TCR came from a person aged 40-85 years with oral cavity squamous cell carcinoma. The material sequenced was PBMCs, taken after nivolumab (anti-PD-1) treatment. The CDR3 loop reads CAWSDNTEAFF. In nucleotides, the CDR3 is TGTGCCTGGAGTGATAACACTGAAGCTTTCTTT.